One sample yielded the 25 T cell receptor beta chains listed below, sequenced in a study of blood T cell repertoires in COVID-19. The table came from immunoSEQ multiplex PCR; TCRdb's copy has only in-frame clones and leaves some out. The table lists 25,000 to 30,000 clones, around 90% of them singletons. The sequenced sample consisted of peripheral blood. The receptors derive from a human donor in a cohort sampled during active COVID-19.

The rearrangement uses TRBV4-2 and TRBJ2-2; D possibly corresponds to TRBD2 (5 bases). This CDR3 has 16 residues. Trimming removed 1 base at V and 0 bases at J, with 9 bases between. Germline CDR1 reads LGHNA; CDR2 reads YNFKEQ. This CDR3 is CASSQARATNTGELFF. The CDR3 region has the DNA TGTGCCAGCAGCCAAGCGCGGGCCACGAACACCGGGGAGCTGTTTTTT.

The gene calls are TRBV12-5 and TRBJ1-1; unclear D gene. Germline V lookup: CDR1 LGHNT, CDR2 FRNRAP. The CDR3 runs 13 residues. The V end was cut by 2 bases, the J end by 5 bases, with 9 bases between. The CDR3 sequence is CASGLSERTEAFF. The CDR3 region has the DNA TGTGCTAGTGGTTTGTCTGAACGGACTGAAGCTTTCTTT.

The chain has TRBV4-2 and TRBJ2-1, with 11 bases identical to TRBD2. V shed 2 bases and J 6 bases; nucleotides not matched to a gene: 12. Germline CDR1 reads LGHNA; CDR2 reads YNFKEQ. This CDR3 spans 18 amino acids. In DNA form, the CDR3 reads TGTGCCAGCAGCCAAAACCGAAACCCGGGACTAGCGGCCAATGAGCAGTTCTTC. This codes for CASSQNRNPGLAANEQFF.

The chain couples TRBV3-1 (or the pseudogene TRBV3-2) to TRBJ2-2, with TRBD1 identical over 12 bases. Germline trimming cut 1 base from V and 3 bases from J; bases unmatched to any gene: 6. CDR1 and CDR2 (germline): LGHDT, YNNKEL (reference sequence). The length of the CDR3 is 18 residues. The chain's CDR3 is CASSQVGQGAFYTGELFF. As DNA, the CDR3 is TGTGCCAGCAGCCAAGTGGGACAGGGGGCGTTTTACACCGGGGAGCTGTTTTTT.

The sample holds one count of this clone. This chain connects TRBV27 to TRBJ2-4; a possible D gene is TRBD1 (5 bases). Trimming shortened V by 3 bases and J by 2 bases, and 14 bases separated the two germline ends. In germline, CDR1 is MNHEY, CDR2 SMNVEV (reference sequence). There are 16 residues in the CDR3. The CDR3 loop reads CASSFLRPGTKNIQYF. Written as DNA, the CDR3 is TGTGCCAGCAGTTTCTTGCGCCCAGGGACCAAAAACATTCAGTACTTC.

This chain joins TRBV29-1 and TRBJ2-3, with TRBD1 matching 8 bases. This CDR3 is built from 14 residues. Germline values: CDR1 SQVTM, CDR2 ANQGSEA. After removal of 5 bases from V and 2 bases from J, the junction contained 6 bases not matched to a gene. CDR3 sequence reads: CSVSGTGNTDTQYF. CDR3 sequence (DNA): TGCAGCGTTTCCGGGACAGGAAACACAGATACGCAGTATTTT.

The CDR3 loop reads CATSDFSRAYGYTF. The DNA for the CDR3 is TGTGCCACCAGTGATTTCTCCAGGGCATATGGCTACACCTTC. This sequence joins TRBV24-1 and TRBJ1-2; possible D gene TRBD1, 5 bases. CDR3 size: 14 residues. Germline V gene sequence: CDR1 KGHDR, CDR2 SFDVKD. V was pared by 1 base and J by 5 bases, with 10 bases between.

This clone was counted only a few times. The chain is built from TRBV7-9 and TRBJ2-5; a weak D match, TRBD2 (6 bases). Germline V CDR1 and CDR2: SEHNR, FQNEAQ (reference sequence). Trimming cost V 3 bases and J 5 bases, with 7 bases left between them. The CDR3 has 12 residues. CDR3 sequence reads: CASSFGGETQYF. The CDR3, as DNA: TGTGCCAGCAGCTTTGGGGGGGAGACCCAGTACTTC.

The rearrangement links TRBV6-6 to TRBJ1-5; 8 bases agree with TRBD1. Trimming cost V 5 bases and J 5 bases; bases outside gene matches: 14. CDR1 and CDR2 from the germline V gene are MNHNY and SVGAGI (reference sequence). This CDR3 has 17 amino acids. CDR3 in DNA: TGTGCCAGCAGTCCGTCCCAAGACAGGGGCCCCCATCAGCCCCAGCATTTT. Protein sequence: CASSPSQDRGPHQPQHF.

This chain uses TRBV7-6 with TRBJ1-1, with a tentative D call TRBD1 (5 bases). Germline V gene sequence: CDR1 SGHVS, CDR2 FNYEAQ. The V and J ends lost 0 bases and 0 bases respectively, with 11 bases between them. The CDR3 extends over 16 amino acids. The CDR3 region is CASSLAWEGLNTEAFF. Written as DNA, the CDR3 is TGTGCCAGCAGCTTAGCATGGGAGGGGTTGAACACTGAAGCTTTCTTT.

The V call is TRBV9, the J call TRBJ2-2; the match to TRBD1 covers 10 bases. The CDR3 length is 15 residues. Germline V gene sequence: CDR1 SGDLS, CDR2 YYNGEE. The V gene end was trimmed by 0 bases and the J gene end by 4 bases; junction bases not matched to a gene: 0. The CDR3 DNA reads TGTGCCAGCAGCGTAGGGACAGGGGGCACCGGGGAGCTGTTTTTT. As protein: CASSVGTGGTGELFF.

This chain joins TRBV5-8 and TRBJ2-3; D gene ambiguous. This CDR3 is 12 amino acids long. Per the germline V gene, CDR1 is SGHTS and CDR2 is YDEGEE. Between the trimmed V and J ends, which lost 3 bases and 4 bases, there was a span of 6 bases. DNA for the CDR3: TGTGCCAGCAGCTCTCAGGCAGATACGCAGTATTTT. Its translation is CASSSQADTQYF.

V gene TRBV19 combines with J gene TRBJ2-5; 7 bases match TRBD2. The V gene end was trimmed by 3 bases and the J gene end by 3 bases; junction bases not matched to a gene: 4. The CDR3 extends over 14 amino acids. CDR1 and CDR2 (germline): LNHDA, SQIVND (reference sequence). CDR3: CASSIRGGEETQYF. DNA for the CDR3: TGTGCCAGTAGTATTCGGGGAGGGGAAGAGACCCAGTACTTC. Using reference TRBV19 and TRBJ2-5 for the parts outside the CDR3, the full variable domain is DGGITQSPKYLFRKEGQNVTLSCEQNLNHDAMYWYRQDPGQGLRLIYYSQIVNDFQKGDIAEGYSVSREKKESFPLTVTSAQKNPTAFYLCASSIRGGEETQYFGPGTRLLVL.

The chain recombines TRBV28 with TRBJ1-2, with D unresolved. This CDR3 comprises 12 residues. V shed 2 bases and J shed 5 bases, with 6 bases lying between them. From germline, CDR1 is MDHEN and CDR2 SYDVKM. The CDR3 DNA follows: TGTGCCAGCAGTTTAATCACATATGGCTACACCTTC. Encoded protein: CASSLITYGYTF.

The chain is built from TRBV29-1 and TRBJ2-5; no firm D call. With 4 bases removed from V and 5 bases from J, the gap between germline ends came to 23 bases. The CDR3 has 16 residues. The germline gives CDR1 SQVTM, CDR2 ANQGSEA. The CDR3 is CSVVWSLDAAWETQYF. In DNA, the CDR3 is TGCAGCGTTGTCTGGTCCCTAGATGCTGCGTGGGAGACCCAGTACTTC.

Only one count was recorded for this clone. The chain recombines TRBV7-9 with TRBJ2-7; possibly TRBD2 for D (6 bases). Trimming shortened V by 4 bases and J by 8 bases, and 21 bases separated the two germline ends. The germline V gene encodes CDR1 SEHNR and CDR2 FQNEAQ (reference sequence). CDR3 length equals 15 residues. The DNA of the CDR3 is TGTGCCAGCAGCTCGTTGGACACCTGGGAGGCGAAGCAGTACTTC. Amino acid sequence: CASSSLDTWEAKQYF.

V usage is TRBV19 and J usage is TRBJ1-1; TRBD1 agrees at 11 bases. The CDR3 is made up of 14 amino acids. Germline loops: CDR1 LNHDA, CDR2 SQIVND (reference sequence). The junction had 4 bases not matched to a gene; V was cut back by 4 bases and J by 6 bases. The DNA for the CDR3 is TGTGCCAGTAGTAACCGGGGACAGGGGGCTGAAGCTTTCTTT. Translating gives CASSNRGQGAEAFF.

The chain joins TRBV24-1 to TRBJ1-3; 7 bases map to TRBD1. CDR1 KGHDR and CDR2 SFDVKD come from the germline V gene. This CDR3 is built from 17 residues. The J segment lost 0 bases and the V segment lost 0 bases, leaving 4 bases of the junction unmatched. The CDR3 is CATSDLGDRCSGNTIYF. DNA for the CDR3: TGTGCCACCAGTGATTTGGGGGACAGATGCTCTGGAAACACCATATATTTT.

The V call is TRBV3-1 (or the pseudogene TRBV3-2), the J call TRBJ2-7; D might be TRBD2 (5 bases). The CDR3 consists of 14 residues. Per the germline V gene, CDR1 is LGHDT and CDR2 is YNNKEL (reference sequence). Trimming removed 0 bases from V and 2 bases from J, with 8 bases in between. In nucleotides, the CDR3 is TGTGCCAGCAGCCAAGAGGGGAGCACCTACGAGCAGTACTTC. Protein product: CASSQEGSTYEQYF.

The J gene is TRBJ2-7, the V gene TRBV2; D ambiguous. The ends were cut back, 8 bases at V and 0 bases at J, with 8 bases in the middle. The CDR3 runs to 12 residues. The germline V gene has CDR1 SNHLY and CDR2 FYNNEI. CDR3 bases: TGTGCCAGCGGAGACGGCTCCTACGAGCAGTACTTC. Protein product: CASGDGSYEQYF.

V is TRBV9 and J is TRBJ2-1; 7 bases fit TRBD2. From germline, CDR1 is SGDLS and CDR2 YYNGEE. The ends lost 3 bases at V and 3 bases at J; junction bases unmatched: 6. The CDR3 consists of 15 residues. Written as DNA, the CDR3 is TGTGCCAGCAGCGCCGGGACTACCTTCTACAATGAGCAGTTCTTC. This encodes CASSAGTTFYNEQFF.

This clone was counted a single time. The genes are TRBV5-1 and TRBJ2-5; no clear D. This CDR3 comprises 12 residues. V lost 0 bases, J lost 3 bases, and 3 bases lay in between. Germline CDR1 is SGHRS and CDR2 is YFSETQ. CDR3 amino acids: CASSLGEETQYF. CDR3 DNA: TGCGCCAGCAGCTTGGGCGAAGAGACCCAGTACTTC.

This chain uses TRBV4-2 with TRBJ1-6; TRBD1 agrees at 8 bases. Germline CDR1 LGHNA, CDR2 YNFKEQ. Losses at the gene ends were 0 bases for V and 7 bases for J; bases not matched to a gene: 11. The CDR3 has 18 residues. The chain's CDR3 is CASSQDPRTGRENSPLHF. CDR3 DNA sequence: TGTGCCAGCAGCCAAGATCCCCGGACAGGGAGGGAGAATTCACCCCTCCACTTT.

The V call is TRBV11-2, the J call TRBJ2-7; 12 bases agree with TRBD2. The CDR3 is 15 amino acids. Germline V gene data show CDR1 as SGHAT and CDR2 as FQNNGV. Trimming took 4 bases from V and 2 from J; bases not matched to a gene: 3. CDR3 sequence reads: CASSSLAGGTYEQYF. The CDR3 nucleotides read TGTGCCAGCAGCTCTCTAGCGGGAGGGACCTACGAGCAGTACTTC. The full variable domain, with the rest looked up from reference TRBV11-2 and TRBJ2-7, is EAGVAQSPRYKIIEKRQSVAFWCNPISGHATLYWYQQILGQGPKLLIQFQNNGVVDDSQLPKDRFSAERLKGVDSTLKIQPAKLEDSAVYLCASSSLAGGTYEQYFGPGTRLTVT.

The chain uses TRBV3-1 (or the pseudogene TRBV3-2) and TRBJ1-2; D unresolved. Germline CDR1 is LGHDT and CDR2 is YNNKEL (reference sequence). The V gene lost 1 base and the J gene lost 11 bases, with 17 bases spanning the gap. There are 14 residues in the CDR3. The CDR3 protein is CASSQALGSFHYTF. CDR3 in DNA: TGTGCCAGCAGCCAAGCCCTTGGGAGCTTCCATTACACCTTC.